This passage covers 23 T cell receptor beta chains from one sample sequenced in a study of cytomegalovirus exposure and HLA in healthy donors. Use of 60 Vbeta and 13 Jbeta primers characterized the PCR. The method was immunoSEQ multiplex PCR; TCRdb's version includes in-frame clones alone and lacks a portion of them. The sample yields over 150,000 clones, 75% seen once. Source material: PBMCs. The receptors stem from a woman between 45 and 65 years old in good health and CMV-seropositive.

V and J are TRBV30 and TRBJ1-4, with 11 bases matching TRBD1. The CDR3 spans 15 residues. Germline CDR1 and CDR2: GTSNPN and SVGIG (reference sequence). The ends lost 1 base at V and 8 bases at J; junction bases unmatched: 6. The CDR3 DNA follows: TGTGCCTGGAGTGATGGACAGGGGGCTGGAGAAAAACTGTTTTTT. Encoded protein: CAWSDGQGAGEKLFF.

A single count supports this clone. The gene calls are TRBV2 and TRBJ2-1; TRBD1 matches 10 bases. J was trimmed by 9 bases and V by 9 bases; bases with no gene match: 5. This CDR3 comprises 12 residues. The germline V gene has CDR1 SNHLY and CDR2 FYNNEI. CDR3 bases: TGTGCCAGTGCTGACAGGGGGCCTGAGCAGTTCTTC. Translating gives CASADRGPEQFF.

The chain uses TRBV9 and TRBJ2-7, with a weak D call TRBD2 (7 bases). Germline V gene sequence: CDR1 SGDLS, CDR2 YYNGEE. Trimming shortened V by 1 base and J by 2 bases, and 13 bases separated the two germline ends. This CDR3 has 15 residues. CDR3: CASSVWTGGAYEQYF. CDR3 nucleotides: TGTGCCAGCAGCGTATGGACGGGGGGCGCCTACGAGCAGTACTTC.

The chain recombines TRBV7-2 with TRBJ1-2, with D maybe TRBD1 (5 bases). Trimming took 0 bases from V and 1 from J, leaving 9 bases between them. Germline CDR1 reads SGHTA; CDR2 reads FQGNSA. This CDR3 is 15 amino acids long. CDR3 sequence reads: CASSLAPGINYGYTF. The CDR3 DNA reads as TGTGCCAGCAGCTTAGCGCCAGGGATTAACTATGGCTACACCTTC.

J is TRBJ2-3 and V is TRBV6-4; D not resolved. The length of the CDR3 is 15 residues. Trimming took 2 bases from V and 4 from J, leaving 13 bases between them. CDR1 is MRHNA, CDR2 SNTAGT, per germline. The CDR3 nucleotides are TGTGCCAGCAGTGACCAGGCTTTCTCCGCAGATACGCAGTATTTT. This gives the protein CASSDQAFSADTQYF.

V and J are TRBV18 and TRBJ2-7; 8 nucleotides agree with TRBD2. The CDR3 is 17 amino acids. Germline V gene data show CDR1 as KGHSH and CDR2 as LQKENI. J gave up 2 bases and V 0 bases, and 9 bases lay outside the gene matches. The CDR3 reads CASSPPGARRGAYEQYF. In nucleotides, the CDR3 is TGTGCCAGCTCACCACCGGGGGCGCGGCGGGGGGCCTACGAGCAGTACTTC.

This clone was observed a few times. The germline gene is not matched at one end of the junction; a read error may be the cause. V and J are TRBV7-9 and TRBJ1-6, with 7 bases that match TRBD1. CDR1 is SEHNR, CDR2 FQNEAQ, per germline (reference sequence). The CDR3 runs 16 residues. The CDR3: CSSSLQTGSYNSPLHF. Written as DNA, the CDR3 is TGTTCCAGCAGCCTCCAGACAGGGTCTTATAATTCACCCCTCCACTTT. Full variable domain (rest looked up from reference TRBV7-9 and TRBJ1-6): DTGVSQNPRHKITKRGQNVTFRCDPISEHNRLYWYRQTLGQGPEFLTYFQNEAQLEKSRLLSDRFSAERPKGSFSTLEIQRTEQGDSAMYLCSSSLQTGSYNSPLHFGNGTRLTVT.

This chain links TRBV19 with TRBJ2-2; no firm D call. This CDR3 is 15 amino acids long. CDR1 and CDR2 from the germline V gene are LNHDA and SQIVND (reference sequence). Trimming shortened V by 4 bases and J by 6 bases, and 15 bases separated the two germline ends. CDR3 loop: CASSSGFGEAGELFF. DNA for the CDR3: TGTGCCAGTAGTAGCGGTTTCGGAGAAGCCGGGGAGCTGTTTTTT. Full variable domain (rest looked up from reference TRBV19 and TRBJ2-2): DGGITQSPKYLFRKEGQNVTLSCEQNLNHDAMYWYRQDPGQGLRLIYYSQIVNDFQKGDIAEGYSVSREKKESFPLTVTSAQKNPTAFYLCASSSGFGEAGELFFGEGSRLTVL.

The chain recombines TRBV10-2 with TRBJ1-4, with unresolved D. The CDR3 contains 13 residues. Germline lookup yields CDR1 WSHSY and CDR2 SAAADI. The V end lost 3 bases, the J end lost 4 bases, and 6 bases lay between the germline ends. CDR3 nucleotide sequence: TGCGCCAGCAGTGATCGGAGTAATGAAAAACTGTTTTTT. This sequence encodes CASSDRSNEKLFF.

This clone has only a few counts. This sequence joins TRBV10-2 and TRBJ1-6; D remains unclear. Germline loops: CDR1 WSHSY, CDR2 SAAADI. Deletions cut 4 bases from V and 8 bases from J, with 6 bases between. There are 12 residues in the CDR3. The CDR3 region has the DNA TGCGCCAGCAGTGCCCAGTATTCACCCCTCCACTTT. This codes for CASSAQYSPLHF.

The J gene is TRBJ2-3, the V gene TRBV14; D ambiguous. V lost 5 bases, J lost 3 bases, and 12 bases lay in between. Germline CDR1 is SGHDN and CDR2 is FVKESK. The CDR3 runs 14 residues. The DNA of the CDR3 is TGTGCCAGCAGCTCGCGGCAACCAACAGATACGCAGTATTTT. Its translation is CASSSRQPTDTQYF.

This sequence joins TRBV5-4 and TRBJ1-2; TRBD1 aligns across 9 bases. Per the germline V gene, CDR1 is SGHNT and CDR2 is YYREEE (reference sequence). V shed 2 bases and J 7 bases; nucleotides not matched to a gene: 9. This CDR3 region has 15 residues. CDR3 sequence (DNA): TGTGCCAGCAGCTTACCCGGGACAGGGTATACTGGCTACACCTTC. Amino acids: CASSLPGTGYTGYTF.

This clone turned up a few times. J is TRBJ1-2 and V is TRBV25-1; D is uncertain. Germline lookup yields CDR1 MGHDK and CDR2 SYGVNS. Trimming left V 3 bases short and J 3 bases short, with 5 bases between. The CDR3 contains 12 residues. The CDR3 nucleotides read TGTGCCAGCAGTGAGGCAGACTATGGCTACACCTTC. This sequence encodes CASSEADYGYTF.

This rearrangement joins TRBV6-5 to TRBJ1-1, with D possibly matching TRBD1 (5 bases). CDR3 length: 14 amino acids. Trimming cost V 3 bases and J 4 bases, with 12 bases left between them. Germline V gene data show CDR1 as MNHEY and CDR2 as SVGAGI. CDR3 sequence: CASSYLDSITEAFF. The CDR3 nucleotides read TGTGCCAGCAGTTATCTAGACAGTATCACTGAAGCTTTCTTT.

The chain couples TRBV2 to TRBJ1-5, with D possibly matching TRBD1 (6 bases). V was clipped by 8 bases and J by 4 bases, with 12 bases between them. Germline V gene sequence: CDR1 SNHLY, CDR2 FYNNEI. The length of the CDR3 is 13 residues. The CDR3 DNA sequence: TGTGCCAGCGGCAGGGGTGGTAATCAGCCCCAGCATTTT. Its translation is CASGRGGNQPQHF.

The rearrangement links TRBV5-1 to TRBJ2-3; maybe TRBD1 (6 bases). Trimming shortened V by 3 bases and J by 6 bases, and 8 bases separated the two germline ends. This CDR3 has 12 residues. CDR1 and CDR2 (germline): SGHRS, YFSETQ. The CDR3 is CASSSTGDTQYF. DNA of the CDR3: TGCGCCAGCAGCTCTACAGGGGATACGCAGTATTTT.

The table lists this clone with a few counts. The V gene is TRBV29-1, the J gene TRBJ2-7; the D is unclear. Germline V gives CDR1 SQVTM, CDR2 ANQGSEA. Trimming cost V 7 bases and J 5 bases, with 15 bases left between them. There are 12 residues in the CDR3. The CDR3 sequence: CSALWATNEQYF. The CDR3 bases are TGCAGCGCCCTCTGGGCGACCAACGAGCAGTACTTC.

This clone was seen once. The chain joins TRBV11-2 to TRBJ1-1, with a possible D match to TRBD1 (5 bases). V was trimmed by 2 bases and J by 3 bases, leaving 10 bases between them. CDR1 SGHAT and CDR2 FQNNGV come from the germline V gene. This CDR3 spans 14 amino acids. Here the CDR3 DNA reads TGTGCCAGCAGCTTACGTCCGGGGGACACTGAAGCTTTCTTT. Translation: CASSLRPGDTEAFF. The full variable domain, its missing parts supplied by reference TRBV11-2 and TRBJ1-1, is EAGVAQSPRYKIIEKRQSVAFWCNPISGHATLYWYQQILGQGPKLLIQFQNNGVVDDSQLPKDRFSAERLKGVDSTLKIQPAKLEDSAVYLCASSLRPGDTEAFFGQGTRLTVV.

The chain couples TRBV19 to TRBJ1-3; the D is unclear. CDR3 length equals 12 residues. Per the germline V gene, CDR1 is LNHDA and CDR2 is SQIVND (reference sequence). V lost 3 bases and J 11 bases, leaving 11 bases between the germline ends. DNA of the CDR3: TGTGCCAGTAGTATCCCCTTGGAGGCCATATATTTT. Amino acids: CASSIPLEAIYF.

This chain connects TRBV27 to TRBJ1-5; a possible D gene is TRBD1 (6 bases). The CDR3 is 14 residues long. CDR1 MNHEY and CDR2 SMNVEV come from the germline V gene (reference sequence). With 5 bases removed from V and 1 base from J, the gap between germline ends came to 9 bases. The CDR3 region has the DNA TGTGCCAGCAGTCGGGGGGGCAGCAATCAGCCCCAGCATTTT. It codes for CASSRGGSNQPQHF.

There are a few counts of this clone. The V gene is TRBV10-3, the J gene TRBJ2-3, with D possibly matching TRBD2 (6 bases). V dropped 10 bases and J dropped 2 bases, with 10 bases sitting between them. The CDR3 runs to 12 residues. Germline lookup yields CDR1 ENHRY and CDR2 SYGVKD. The CDR3 DNA sequence: TGTGCCACCGCGGACTACACAGATACGCAGTATTTT. Its translation: CATADYTDTQYF.

The chain employs TRBV12-5 and TRBJ1-3; D is undetermined. Germline CDR1 reads LGHNT; CDR2 reads FRNRAP. Trimming removed 6 bases at V and 9 bases at J, with 9 bases between. The CDR3 consists of 11 residues. Here the CDR3 DNA reads TGTGCTAGTGGACAAGGGAGCACCATATATTTT. It yields the protein CASGQGSTIYF.

This chain connects TRBV5-1 to TRBJ1-1; 9 bases line up with TRBD1. J lost 7 bases, V lost 3 bases, and 10 bases had no gene match. This CDR3 has 15 amino acids. Germline CDR1 reads SGHRS; CDR2 reads YFSETQ. CDR3 protein: CASSSDPGTGFEAFF. CDR3 sequence (DNA): TGCGCCAGCAGCTCAGATCCCGGGACAGGGTTTGAAGCTTTCTTT.